The source of this TCR beta chain is a study of blood T cell repertoires in COVID-19. Background on the study: T cells, B-cell-depleted T cells, or PBMCs supplied cDNA or gDNA.

This clone was recorded only once. This CDR3 comprises 15 residues. Trimming cost V 5 bases and J 3 bases; bases outside gene matches: 7. CDR1 and CDR2 from the germline V gene are MDHEN and SYDVKM. Per the study methods: Reference gene primer amplification gave estimated nucleated cell counts. Measured with immunoSEQ multiplex PCR; TCRdb has only the in-frame clones, and not every one. The V and J calls and the clone size are those of that table, but D and trimming were determined from the DNA. This sample has about 150,000 clones, with roughly 83% found just once. Source material: peripheral blood. The receptor was derived from a man aged 18 to 30 with active or convalescent COVID-19. The V gene is TRBV28, the J gene TRBJ1-5; 7 nucleotides match TRBD1. The CDR3, as DNA: TGTGCCAGCAGTCGTCAACAGGGGATCAATCAGCCCCAGCATTTT. It specifies CASSRQQGINQPQHF. Using reference TRBV28 and TRBJ1-5 for the parts outside the CDR3, the full variable domain is DVKVTQSSRYLVKRTGEKVFLECVQDMDHENMFWYRQDPGLGLRLIYFSYDVKMKEKGDIPEGYSVSREKKERFSLILESASTNQTSMYLCASSRQQGINQPQHFGDGTRLSIL.